This entry lists 22 T cell receptor beta chains sequenced from one sample in a study of OX40 agonist ivuxolimab in advanced cancers. Clones were sequenced by immunoSEQ multiplex PCR, and TCRdb holds only the in-frame ones, with some missing. The repertoire has about 62,000 clones, approximately 90% of them found once; the top ten carry 12%. The sample consisted of CD4+ or CD8+ T cells sorted from blood, taken in a trial of the OX40 agonist ivuxolimab. The source is an adult with an advanced solid tumor such as melanoma, head and neck, liver or kidney cancer.

The chain uses TRBV28 and TRBJ2-7; 8 bases map to TRBD2. The germline CDR1 and CDR2 sequences are MDHEN and SYDVKM. The CDR3 contains 16 residues. J was trimmed by 2 bases and V by 5 bases; bases with no gene match: 11. CDR3 residues: CASSLTSGTRAYEQYF. CDR3 nucleotide sequence: TGTGCCAGCAGTCTAACTTCGGGGACTAGGGCCTACGAGCAGTACTTC. The complete variable domain, with remaining parts taken from reference TRBV28 and TRBJ2-7, reads DVKVTQSSRYLVKRTGEKVFLECVQDMDHENMFWYRQDPGLGLRLIYFSYDVKMKEKGDIPEGYSVSREKKERFSLILESASTNQTSMYLCASSLTSGTRAYEQYFGPGTRLTVT.

A remark on this clone: At one boundary the junction diverges from the germline segment, which might be a read error. The rearrangement uses TRBV7-2 and TRBJ2-7; D is perhaps TRBD1 (5 bases). The length of the CDR3 is 16 residues. CDR1 is SGHTA and CDR2 is FQGNSA in the germline V gene. This CDR3 reads CASSLTGHLISYGQYF. The DNA for the CDR3 is TGTGCCAGCAGCTTAACAGGACACTTGATCTCCTACGGGCAGTACTTC.

The V call is TRBV11-2, the J call TRBJ2-1, with D possibly matching TRBD2 (5 bases). CDR3 length: 16 amino acids. The germline V gene has CDR1 SGHAT and CDR2 FQNNGV. The V end lost 5 bases, the J end lost 0 bases, and 14 bases lay between the germline ends. Here the CDR3 reads CASSLSWESSYNEQFF. The CDR3 nucleotides are TGTGCCAGCAGCCTGAGTTGGGAGAGCTCCTACAATGAGCAGTTCTTC.

This sequence joins TRBV11-2 and TRBJ2-1, with a tentative D call TRBD2 (5 bases). CDR3 length: 13 residues. Germline loops: CDR1 SGHAT, CDR2 FQNNGV. V was cut by 4 bases and J by 6 bases, with 10 bases left in between. CDR3 sequence: CASSSLGGNEQFF. In DNA, the CDR3 is TGTGCCAGCAGCTCTTTAGGAGGCAATGAGCAGTTCTTC.

The CDR3 sequence is CASSLGLAEQFF. The CDR3, as DNA: TGCGCCAGCAGCTTGGGACTAGCGGAGCAGTTCTTC. V is TRBV5-1 and J is TRBJ2-1, with 8 bases aligning to TRBD2. Germline CDR1 and CDR2: SGHRS and YFSETQ. This CDR3 comprises 12 residues. Trimming at V came to 0 bases and at J to 10 bases, leaving 0 bases not matched to a gene.

This clone was found once. This chain uses TRBV25-1 with TRBJ2-1; 8 bases match TRBD2. The V and J ends lost 4 bases and 3 bases, in that order; junction bases with no gene match: 14. Per the germline V gene, CDR1 is MGHDK and CDR2 is SYGVNS. This CDR3 is built from 18 residues. The CDR3: CASSATSGLEIDYNEQFF. DNA of the CDR3: TGTGCCAGCAGTGCGACCTCGGGACTAGAGATCGACTACAATGAGCAGTTCTTC.

The gene calls are TRBV9 and TRBJ2-2; a weak D match, TRBD2 (5 bases). The germline CDR1 and CDR2 sequences are SGDLS and YYNGEE. V lost 0 bases and J lost 5, with 11 bases in between. This CDR3 region has 15 residues. This chain's CDR3 is CASSVGPSGTGELFF. CDR3 nucleotides: TGTGCCAGCAGCGTAGGTCCTTCGGGAACCGGGGAGCTGTTTTTT.

The chain recombines TRBV5-1 with TRBJ2-7; 8 bases match TRBD1. Trimming removed 4 bases from V and 6 bases from J; junction bases left unmatched: 9. This CDR3 has 14 residues. CDR1 SGHRS and CDR2 YFSETQ come from the germline V gene. The CDR3 sequence is CASSTGQGLFEQYF. The CDR3 nucleotides are TGCGCCAGCAGCACCGGACAGGGTTTATTCGAGCAGTACTTC.

The rearrangement joins TRBV27 to TRBJ2-1; unclear D gene. The CDR3 length is 14 residues. Germline CDR1 and CDR2: MNHEY and SMNVEV (reference sequence). V lost 4 bases and J lost 0, with 7 bases in between. CDR3 DNA: TGTGCCAGCAGTTCGGGTCACTCCTACAATGAGCAGTTCTTC. Protein sequence: CASSSGHSYNEQFF.

CDR3 sequence: CASSLSGNSYNEQFF. The CDR3, as DNA: TGTGCCAGTAGTTTAAGCGGGAACTCCTACAATGAGCAGTTCTTC. The genes are TRBV19 and TRBJ2-1; 7 nucleotides agree with TRBD2. Unmatched junction bases numbered 4, after V lost 5 bases and J lost 0 bases. CDR1 is LNHDA and CDR2 is SQIVND in the germline V gene (reference sequence). This CDR3 comprises 15 residues.

The rearrangement links TRBV27 to TRBJ1-1, with 11 bases identical to TRBD1. CDR1 is MNHEY, CDR2 SMNVEV, per germline (reference sequence). V shed 3 bases, J shed 3 bases, and the junction held 6 bases outside the gene matches. The CDR3 is 16 amino acids. CDR3 amino acids: CASSLSGQGGYTEAFF. The CDR3 region has the DNA TGTGCCAGCAGTTTGTCGGGACAGGGGGGTTACACTGAAGCTTTCTTT.

The rearrangement joins TRBV29-1 to TRBJ2-7; D gene unclear. Germline V lookup: CDR1 SQVTM, CDR2 ANQGSEA. The V and J ends lost 5 bases and 2 bases respectively, with 13 bases between them. The CDR3 contains 13 residues. The CDR3 sequence: CSVNANNPYEQYF. The CDR3 nucleotides read TGCAGCGTTAACGCGAACAACCCCTACGAGCAGTACTTC.

The genes are TRBV2 and TRBJ2-2, with 7 bases that match TRBD2. V lost 6 bases to trimming and J lost 0 bases; unmatched junction nucleotides: 4. Germline V gene lookup returns CDR1 SNHLY and CDR2 FYNNEI. The CDR3 loop spans 15 amino acids. CDR3 protein: CASRGTNSNTGELFF. In nucleotides, the CDR3 is TGTGCCAGCAGGGGGACTAACTCGAACACCGGGGAGCTGTTTTTT.

There are a few counts of this clone. CDR3 coding DNA: TGTGCTCTTACCAGCTATGGCTACACCTTC. This gives the protein CALTSYGYTF. The chain recombines TRBV7-2 with TRBJ1-2; D remains ambiguous. Germline V lookup: CDR1 SGHTA, CDR2 FQGNSA. This CDR3 has 10 residues.

This chain connects TRBV13 to TRBJ2-3; D may be TRBD1 or TRBD2 (7 bases each). The V and J ends lost 5 bases and 1 base respectively, with 16 bases between them. The germline CDR1 and CDR2 sequences are PRHDT and FYEKMQ (reference sequence). The CDR3 has 16 residues. CDR3 residues: CASSLTGEGGTDTQYF. The CDR3, as DNA: TGTGCCAGCAGCCTAACAGGGGAGGGGGGCACAGATACGCAGTATTTT. Drawing the rest from reference TRBV13 and TRBJ2-3, the complete variable domain is AAGVIQSPRHLIKEKRETATLKCYPIPRHDTVYWYQQGPGQDPQFLISFYEKMQSDKGSIPDRFSAQQFSDYHSELNMSSLELGDSALYFCASSLTGEGGTDTQYFGPGTRLTVL.

This rearrangement joins TRBV4-1 to TRBJ2-7, with TRBD1 as a possible D gene (6 bases). V lost 2 bases and J lost 6, with 17 bases in between. Germline V lookup: CDR1 MGHRA, CDR2 YSYEKL. The CDR3 sequence is 15 residues long. In DNA form, the CDR3 reads TGCGCCAGCAGCCAAACCCCAGGGGTCAATAGCGAGCAGTACTTC. It yields the protein CASSQTPGVNSEQYF.

The chain has TRBV7-9 and TRBJ1-1; D is uncertain. The CDR3 length is 15 residues. With 5 bases removed from V and 4 bases from J, the gap between germline ends came to 17 bases. Germline loops: CDR1 SEHNR, CDR2 FQNEAQ (reference sequence). CDR3 loop: CASSPLAGSTTEAFF. In nucleotides, the CDR3 is TGTGCCAGCAGCCCCTTAGCCGGGTCTACCACTGAAGCTTTCTTT.

The chain combines TRBV5-6 with TRBJ1-3; no clear D. The germline CDR1 and CDR2 sequences are SGHDT and YYEEEE. The V end was cut by 0 bases, the J end by 5 bases, with 18 bases between. The CDR3 is 17 residues long. The CDR3 reads CASSLAREGWTRNTIYF. CDR3 in DNA: TGTGCCAGCAGCTTGGCCCGGGAAGGGTGGACCCGAAACACCATATATTTT. The full variable domain, rest sourced from reference TRBV5-6 and TRBJ1-3, is DAGVTQSPTHLIKTRGQQVTLRCSPKSGHDTVSWYQQALGQGPQFIFQYYEEEERQRGNFPDRFSGHQFPNYSSELNVNALLLGDSALYLCASSLAREGWTRNTIYFGEGSWLTVV.

This clone was seen a few times. The CDR3 sequence is CASSQDAASGYEQYF. CDR3 nucleotides: TGTGCCAGCAGCCAAGATGCTGCGAGCGGCTACGAGCAGTACTTC. This chain joins TRBV4-2 and TRBJ2-7; TRBD2 is a possible D gene (5 bases). The V gene's germline CDR1 is LGHNA and CDR2 YNFKEQ. V shed 0 bases and J shed 3 bases, with 12 bases lying between them. The CDR3 is made up of 15 amino acids.

The CDR3 loop reads CASSLSGTGANTGELFF. Written as DNA, the CDR3 is TGTGCCAGCAGTTTATCTGGGACAGGGGCGAACACCGGGGAGCTGTTTTTT. The chain is built from TRBV28 and TRBJ2-2; 10 nucleotides match TRBD1. The CDR3 is 17 amino acids. Losses at the gene ends were 1 base for V and 0 bases for J; bases not matched to a gene: 2. CDR1 and CDR2 from the germline V gene are MDHEN and SYDVKM. The variable domain in full, completed from reference TRBV28 and TRBJ2-2, reads DVKVTQSSRYLVKRTGEKVFLECVQDMDHENMFWYRQDPGLGLRLIYFSYDVKMKEKGDIPEGYSVSREKKERFSLILESASTNQTSMYLCASSLSGTGANTGELFFGEGSRLTVL.

The V and J genes are TRBV5-5 and TRBJ2-7; 9 bases line up with TRBD1. Germline V gene lookup returns CDR1 SGHKS and CDR2 YYEKEE (reference sequence). The CDR3 contains 15 residues. The junction had 3 bases not matched to a gene; V was cut back by 0 bases and J by 2 bases. CDR3 sequence reads: CASSLAGTGTYEQYF. The DNA for the CDR3 is TGTGCCAGCAGCTTGGCTGGGACAGGGACCTACGAGCAGTACTTC.

The gene calls are TRBV29-1 and TRBJ2-1; D call uncertain. This CDR3 region has 12 residues. Between the trimmed V and J ends, which lost 0 bases and 6 bases, there was a span of 6 bases. Germline lookup yields CDR1 SQVTM and CDR2 ANQGSEA. CDR3 residues: CSVEELSNEQFF. The CDR3 region has the DNA TGCAGCGTTGAAGAATTGTCCAATGAGCAGTTCTTC.